One and the same sample provided the 18 T cell receptor beta chains below, sequenced in a study of blood T cell repertoires in COVID-19. Profiled with immunoSEQ multiplex PCR; TCRdb holds only in-frame clones, not every one. The table has approximately 280,000 clones, roughly 80% seen once. Sequenced input: PBMCs or T cells enriched from blood (not recorded which). These receptors came from a man in his forties who had been exposed to COVID-19.

This clone was seen a few times. V gene TRBV12-3 or TRBV12-4 combines with J gene TRBJ1-1; a possible D gene is TRBD1 (5 bases). V lost 8 bases to trimming and J lost 1 base, with 11 bases between them. The CDR3 is made up of 13 amino acids. CDR3 in amino acids: CASFSTGNTEAFF. CDR3 DNA sequence: TGTGCCAGCTTCTCAACAGGGAACACTGAAGCTTTCTTT.

The V gene is TRBV6-5, the J gene TRBJ2-7; TRBD2 agrees at 10 bases. The germline V gene encodes CDR1 MNHEY and CDR2 SVGAGI. With V trimmed by 6 bases and J by 6 bases, 8 bases remained unmatched. This CDR3 comprises 14 residues. This CDR3 is CASRTRLAGAEQYF. The CDR3 coding sequence is TGTGCCAGCAGGACCCGACTAGCGGGCGCCGAGCAGTACTTC.

The chain joins TRBV29-1 to TRBJ1-3; D unresolved. V lost 4 bases to trimming and J lost 0 bases, with 16 bases between them. The CDR3 runs 16 residues. The germline V gene encodes CDR1 SQVTM and CDR2 ANQGSEA. The CDR3 DNA is TGCAGCGTTGTAAGCCCCTCTTCTATCTCTGGAAACACCATATATTTT. Protein: CSVVSPSSISGNTIYF.

This chain links TRBV15 with TRBJ2-1; TRBD2 agrees at 13 bases. Germline values: CDR1 LNHNV, CDR2 YYDKDF (reference sequence). This CDR3 has 17 amino acids. Germline trimming cut 5 bases from V and 4 bases from J; bases unmatched to any gene: 8. CDR3 sequence: CATSVPVGLAGYNEQFF. CDR3 nucleotide sequence: TGTGCCACCAGCGTCCCTGTGGGACTAGCGGGATACAATGAGCAGTTCTTC.

This chain connects TRBV6-5 to TRBJ1-1; D may be TRBD1 (6 bases). The germline V gene has CDR1 MNHEY and CDR2 SVGAGI. V lost 7 bases and J lost 5, with 17 bases in between. The CDR3 runs to 14 residues. CDR3 sequence: CASINPGVQTEAFF. CDR3 nucleotide sequence: TGTGCCAGCATCAACCCAGGGGTTCAAACTGAAGCTTTCTTT.

The V call is TRBV27, the J call TRBJ2-7; a weak D match, TRBD1 (6 bases). V gave up 5 bases and J gave up 4 bases, with 12 bases separating them. CDR1 is MNHEY and CDR2 is SMNVEV in the germline V gene (reference sequence). The CDR3 totals 13 residues. The CDR3 spells CASSQPGTYEQYF. CDR3 coding DNA: TGTGCCAGCAGTCAACCTGGGACATACGAGCAGTACTTC.

The chain is built from TRBV24-1 and TRBJ1-1; D gene uncertain. Germline values: CDR1 KGHDR, CDR2 SFDVKD. The CDR3 consists of 11 residues. With 9 bases removed from V and 3 bases from J, the gap between germline ends came to 7 bases. The CDR3 here is CATPSDTEAFF. In nucleotides, the CDR3 is TGTGCCACCCCGAGTGACACTGAAGCTTTCTTT.

V usage is TRBV29-1 and J usage is TRBJ2-7, with D perhaps TRBD1 (5 bases). Trimming stripped 6 bases from V and 5 bases from J, with 17 bases between. Looked up from germline, CDR1 is SQVTM and CDR2 is ANQGSEA. The CDR3 is 13 amino acids. The CDR3 loop reads CSVTGRFGDEQYF. The CDR3 nucleotides are TGCAGCGTCACAGGAAGGTTTGGCGACGAGCAGTACTTC.

The chain uses TRBV10-3 and TRBJ1-2, with a possible D match to TRBD1 (6 bases). The CDR3 is 14 residues long. V was pared by 5 bases and J by 2 bases, with 12 bases between. Germline V gene lookup returns CDR1 ENHRY and CDR2 SYGVKD. Here the CDR3 DNA reads TGTGCCATCAGTCAAGGGGACACGAACTATGGCTACACCTTC. Translated, it gives CAISQGDTNYGYTF.

CDR3 coding DNA: TGTGCCAGCAGCTTAGAGTCTGTGACCGGGGGAAGAGATACGCAGTATTTT. Its translation: CASSLESVTGGRDTQYF. This rearrangement joins TRBV7-3 to TRBJ2-3; D may be TRBD2 (6 bases). The CDR3 totals 17 residues. The V gene's germline CDR1 is SGHTA and CDR2 FQGTGA. With 2 bases removed from V and 5 bases from J, the gap between germline ends came to 20 bases.

This sequence joins TRBV4-1 and TRBJ2-3; D might be TRBD2 (6 bases). The germline V gene has CDR1 MGHRA and CDR2 YSYEKL. The germline V and J ends were trimmed by 2 bases and 5 bases, with 11 bases remaining between them. This CDR3 comprises 14 residues. The chain's CDR3 is CASSQPSGGDTQYF. The CDR3 region has the DNA TGCGCCAGCAGCCAACCCTCCGGGGGAGATACGCAGTATTTT.

The chain is built from TRBV3-1 (or the pseudogene TRBV3-2) and TRBJ2-2; possibly TRBD2 for D (6 bases). This CDR3 is built from 16 residues. The V and J ends lost 0 bases and 5 bases respectively, with 13 bases between them. Germline V gene lookup returns CDR1 LGHDT and CDR2 YNNKEL (reference sequence). CDR3 DNA sequence: TGTGCCAGCAGCCAAGAGGTGGTAGGAGGGACCGGGGAGCTGTTTTTT. Residues: CASSQEVVGGTGELFF.

This clone appeared a few times. This chain connects TRBV10-3 to TRBJ2-3, with 13 bases lining up with TRBD2. V lost 9 bases and J lost 4; bases outside the gene matches: 4. Germline V gene lookup returns CDR1 ENHRY and CDR2 SYGVKD. The CDR3 loop spans 14 amino acids. The CDR3 is CAIGLAGAPDTQYF. In DNA, the CDR3 is TGTGCCATTGGACTAGCGGGAGCCCCAGATACGCAGTATTTT.

Turning to this clone: Compared with germline, one end of the junction differs, possibly owing to a read error. The rearrangement uses TRBV3-1 (or the pseudogene TRBV3-2) and TRBJ1-2; D not certain. Germline assignment: CDR1 LGHDT and CDR2 YNNKEL (reference sequence). This CDR3 has 16 residues. The CDR3 DNA is TGCTCCACTAGCACAGCCCCGCCCTTCCCCCTTGGTGGCTACACCTTC. Translating gives CSTSTAPPFPLGGYTF.

In this sample, this clone turned up once. The gene calls are TRBV5-1 and TRBJ1-3; D remains ambiguous. V gave up 5 bases and J gave up 8 bases, with 17 bases separating them. The germline gives CDR1 SGHRS, CDR2 YFSETQ. The CDR3 totals 14 residues. The CDR3 loop is CASRRKSGSDTIYF. The CDR3, as DNA: TGCGCCAGCAGACGAAAATCCGGGTCCGACACCATATATTTT.

The V call is TRBV6-5, the J call TRBJ2-7; 8 bases are shared with TRBD2. CDR1 and CDR2 from the germline V gene are MNHEY and SVGAGI. V dropped 2 bases and J dropped 5; count of bases not matched to a gene: 11. The CDR3 runs to 16 residues. The CDR3 DNA reads as TGTGCCAGCAGTTACGGGAGCGGGGGCTCTCGGAACGAGCAGTACTTC. Translation gives CASSYGSGGSRNEQYF.

The chain joins TRBV7-3 to TRBJ1-6, with unresolved D. From germline, CDR1 is SGHTA and CDR2 FQGTGA. Trimming left V 5 bases short and J 4 bases short, with 6 bases between. CDR3 size: 13 residues. The CDR3 DNA reads TGTGCCAGCAGCCGGGAGTATAATTCACCCCTCCACTTT. Its protein is CASSREYNSPLHF. Full variable domain (rest looked up from reference TRBV7-3 and TRBJ1-6): GAGVSQTPSNKVTEKGKYVELRCDPISGHTALYWYRQSLGQGPEFLIYFQGTGAADDSGLPNDRFFAVRPEGSVSTLKIQRTERGDSAVYLCASSREYNSPLHFGNGTRLTVT.

The chain recombines TRBV11-2 with TRBJ2-7; D might be TRBD1 (6 bases). The V end lost 5 bases, the J end lost 3 bases, and 11 bases lay between the germline ends. Germline CDR1 SGHAT, CDR2 FQNNGV. The CDR3 spans 13 residues. CDR3 sequence reads: CASSAAGDYEQYF. CDR3 DNA: TGTGCCAGCAGCGCCGCAGGGGACTACGAGCAGTACTTC.